The present T cell receptor (beta chain) was sequenced within a study of T cells in Graves' hyperthyroidism and ophthalmopathy. Amplified TCR beta CDR3 regions came from RNA transcripts. Primed by the HTBI set, a first-round RT-PCR was run on the TCR CDR3. TCRdb processed the multiplex PCR reads anew with MiXCR; each CDR3 protein has one entry. The table shows about 590,000 distinct CDR3 sequences, with approximately 14% occurring only once. The CDR3 loop spans 13 amino acids. Per germline, CDR1 SGHAT and CDR2 FQDESV (reference sequence). V shed 6 bases and J shed 5 bases, with 8 bases lying between them.

The TCR sequence derives from a woman aged 25 to 39 with Graves' hyperthyroidism. V is TRBV11-1 and J is TRBJ1-6; D gene unclear. The material sequenced was blood. The CDR3 DNA reads TGTGCCAGCAGTACTGGGGATAATTCACCCCTCCACTTT. The encoded protein is CASSTGDNSPLHF. Full variable domain (rest looked up from reference TRBV11-1 and TRBJ1-6): EAEVAQSPRYKITEKSQAVAFWCDPISGHATLYWYRQILGQGPELLVQFQDESVVDDSQLPKDRFSAERLKGVDSTLKIQPAELGDSAMYLCASSTGDNSPLHFGNGTRLTVT.